This T cell receptor (beta chain) is drawn from a study of radiation and T cells in renal cell carcinoma. Overall study results and limits: Dominant CDR3 motifs occupied more repertoire in irradiated than control tumors. Only small tumor regions of approximately 1 g were sampled.

As for this clone: The target antigen is unknown.

Germline V gene lookup returns CDR1 SNHLY and CDR2 FYNNEI. The CDR3 spans 16 residues. The junction had 7 bases not matched to a gene; V was cut back by 5 bases and J by 3 bases. Libraries were prepared by immunoSEQ multiplex PCR; TCRdb keeps only in-frame clonotypes and omits some of them. Among about 15,000 clones listed, approximately 53% were seen once. Treatment meaning: treatment-naive control, cytoreductive nephrectomy. Controls were unirradiated tumors from treatment-naive cytoreductive nephrectomy patients. Clear cell pathology was present in this patient's renal cell carcinoma. The sequencing used tumor tissue, collected from a patient whose treatment was nephrectomy without radiotherapy. The chain uses TRBV2 and TRBJ2-3, with 11 bases matching TRBD2. This receptor was taken from a man aged 45 to 65 with renal cell carcinoma. The CDR3 DNA is TGTGCCAGCAGTCCGGCGGGGACTAGCGGTACAGATACGCAGTATTTT. It yields the protein CASSPAGTSGTDTQYF.